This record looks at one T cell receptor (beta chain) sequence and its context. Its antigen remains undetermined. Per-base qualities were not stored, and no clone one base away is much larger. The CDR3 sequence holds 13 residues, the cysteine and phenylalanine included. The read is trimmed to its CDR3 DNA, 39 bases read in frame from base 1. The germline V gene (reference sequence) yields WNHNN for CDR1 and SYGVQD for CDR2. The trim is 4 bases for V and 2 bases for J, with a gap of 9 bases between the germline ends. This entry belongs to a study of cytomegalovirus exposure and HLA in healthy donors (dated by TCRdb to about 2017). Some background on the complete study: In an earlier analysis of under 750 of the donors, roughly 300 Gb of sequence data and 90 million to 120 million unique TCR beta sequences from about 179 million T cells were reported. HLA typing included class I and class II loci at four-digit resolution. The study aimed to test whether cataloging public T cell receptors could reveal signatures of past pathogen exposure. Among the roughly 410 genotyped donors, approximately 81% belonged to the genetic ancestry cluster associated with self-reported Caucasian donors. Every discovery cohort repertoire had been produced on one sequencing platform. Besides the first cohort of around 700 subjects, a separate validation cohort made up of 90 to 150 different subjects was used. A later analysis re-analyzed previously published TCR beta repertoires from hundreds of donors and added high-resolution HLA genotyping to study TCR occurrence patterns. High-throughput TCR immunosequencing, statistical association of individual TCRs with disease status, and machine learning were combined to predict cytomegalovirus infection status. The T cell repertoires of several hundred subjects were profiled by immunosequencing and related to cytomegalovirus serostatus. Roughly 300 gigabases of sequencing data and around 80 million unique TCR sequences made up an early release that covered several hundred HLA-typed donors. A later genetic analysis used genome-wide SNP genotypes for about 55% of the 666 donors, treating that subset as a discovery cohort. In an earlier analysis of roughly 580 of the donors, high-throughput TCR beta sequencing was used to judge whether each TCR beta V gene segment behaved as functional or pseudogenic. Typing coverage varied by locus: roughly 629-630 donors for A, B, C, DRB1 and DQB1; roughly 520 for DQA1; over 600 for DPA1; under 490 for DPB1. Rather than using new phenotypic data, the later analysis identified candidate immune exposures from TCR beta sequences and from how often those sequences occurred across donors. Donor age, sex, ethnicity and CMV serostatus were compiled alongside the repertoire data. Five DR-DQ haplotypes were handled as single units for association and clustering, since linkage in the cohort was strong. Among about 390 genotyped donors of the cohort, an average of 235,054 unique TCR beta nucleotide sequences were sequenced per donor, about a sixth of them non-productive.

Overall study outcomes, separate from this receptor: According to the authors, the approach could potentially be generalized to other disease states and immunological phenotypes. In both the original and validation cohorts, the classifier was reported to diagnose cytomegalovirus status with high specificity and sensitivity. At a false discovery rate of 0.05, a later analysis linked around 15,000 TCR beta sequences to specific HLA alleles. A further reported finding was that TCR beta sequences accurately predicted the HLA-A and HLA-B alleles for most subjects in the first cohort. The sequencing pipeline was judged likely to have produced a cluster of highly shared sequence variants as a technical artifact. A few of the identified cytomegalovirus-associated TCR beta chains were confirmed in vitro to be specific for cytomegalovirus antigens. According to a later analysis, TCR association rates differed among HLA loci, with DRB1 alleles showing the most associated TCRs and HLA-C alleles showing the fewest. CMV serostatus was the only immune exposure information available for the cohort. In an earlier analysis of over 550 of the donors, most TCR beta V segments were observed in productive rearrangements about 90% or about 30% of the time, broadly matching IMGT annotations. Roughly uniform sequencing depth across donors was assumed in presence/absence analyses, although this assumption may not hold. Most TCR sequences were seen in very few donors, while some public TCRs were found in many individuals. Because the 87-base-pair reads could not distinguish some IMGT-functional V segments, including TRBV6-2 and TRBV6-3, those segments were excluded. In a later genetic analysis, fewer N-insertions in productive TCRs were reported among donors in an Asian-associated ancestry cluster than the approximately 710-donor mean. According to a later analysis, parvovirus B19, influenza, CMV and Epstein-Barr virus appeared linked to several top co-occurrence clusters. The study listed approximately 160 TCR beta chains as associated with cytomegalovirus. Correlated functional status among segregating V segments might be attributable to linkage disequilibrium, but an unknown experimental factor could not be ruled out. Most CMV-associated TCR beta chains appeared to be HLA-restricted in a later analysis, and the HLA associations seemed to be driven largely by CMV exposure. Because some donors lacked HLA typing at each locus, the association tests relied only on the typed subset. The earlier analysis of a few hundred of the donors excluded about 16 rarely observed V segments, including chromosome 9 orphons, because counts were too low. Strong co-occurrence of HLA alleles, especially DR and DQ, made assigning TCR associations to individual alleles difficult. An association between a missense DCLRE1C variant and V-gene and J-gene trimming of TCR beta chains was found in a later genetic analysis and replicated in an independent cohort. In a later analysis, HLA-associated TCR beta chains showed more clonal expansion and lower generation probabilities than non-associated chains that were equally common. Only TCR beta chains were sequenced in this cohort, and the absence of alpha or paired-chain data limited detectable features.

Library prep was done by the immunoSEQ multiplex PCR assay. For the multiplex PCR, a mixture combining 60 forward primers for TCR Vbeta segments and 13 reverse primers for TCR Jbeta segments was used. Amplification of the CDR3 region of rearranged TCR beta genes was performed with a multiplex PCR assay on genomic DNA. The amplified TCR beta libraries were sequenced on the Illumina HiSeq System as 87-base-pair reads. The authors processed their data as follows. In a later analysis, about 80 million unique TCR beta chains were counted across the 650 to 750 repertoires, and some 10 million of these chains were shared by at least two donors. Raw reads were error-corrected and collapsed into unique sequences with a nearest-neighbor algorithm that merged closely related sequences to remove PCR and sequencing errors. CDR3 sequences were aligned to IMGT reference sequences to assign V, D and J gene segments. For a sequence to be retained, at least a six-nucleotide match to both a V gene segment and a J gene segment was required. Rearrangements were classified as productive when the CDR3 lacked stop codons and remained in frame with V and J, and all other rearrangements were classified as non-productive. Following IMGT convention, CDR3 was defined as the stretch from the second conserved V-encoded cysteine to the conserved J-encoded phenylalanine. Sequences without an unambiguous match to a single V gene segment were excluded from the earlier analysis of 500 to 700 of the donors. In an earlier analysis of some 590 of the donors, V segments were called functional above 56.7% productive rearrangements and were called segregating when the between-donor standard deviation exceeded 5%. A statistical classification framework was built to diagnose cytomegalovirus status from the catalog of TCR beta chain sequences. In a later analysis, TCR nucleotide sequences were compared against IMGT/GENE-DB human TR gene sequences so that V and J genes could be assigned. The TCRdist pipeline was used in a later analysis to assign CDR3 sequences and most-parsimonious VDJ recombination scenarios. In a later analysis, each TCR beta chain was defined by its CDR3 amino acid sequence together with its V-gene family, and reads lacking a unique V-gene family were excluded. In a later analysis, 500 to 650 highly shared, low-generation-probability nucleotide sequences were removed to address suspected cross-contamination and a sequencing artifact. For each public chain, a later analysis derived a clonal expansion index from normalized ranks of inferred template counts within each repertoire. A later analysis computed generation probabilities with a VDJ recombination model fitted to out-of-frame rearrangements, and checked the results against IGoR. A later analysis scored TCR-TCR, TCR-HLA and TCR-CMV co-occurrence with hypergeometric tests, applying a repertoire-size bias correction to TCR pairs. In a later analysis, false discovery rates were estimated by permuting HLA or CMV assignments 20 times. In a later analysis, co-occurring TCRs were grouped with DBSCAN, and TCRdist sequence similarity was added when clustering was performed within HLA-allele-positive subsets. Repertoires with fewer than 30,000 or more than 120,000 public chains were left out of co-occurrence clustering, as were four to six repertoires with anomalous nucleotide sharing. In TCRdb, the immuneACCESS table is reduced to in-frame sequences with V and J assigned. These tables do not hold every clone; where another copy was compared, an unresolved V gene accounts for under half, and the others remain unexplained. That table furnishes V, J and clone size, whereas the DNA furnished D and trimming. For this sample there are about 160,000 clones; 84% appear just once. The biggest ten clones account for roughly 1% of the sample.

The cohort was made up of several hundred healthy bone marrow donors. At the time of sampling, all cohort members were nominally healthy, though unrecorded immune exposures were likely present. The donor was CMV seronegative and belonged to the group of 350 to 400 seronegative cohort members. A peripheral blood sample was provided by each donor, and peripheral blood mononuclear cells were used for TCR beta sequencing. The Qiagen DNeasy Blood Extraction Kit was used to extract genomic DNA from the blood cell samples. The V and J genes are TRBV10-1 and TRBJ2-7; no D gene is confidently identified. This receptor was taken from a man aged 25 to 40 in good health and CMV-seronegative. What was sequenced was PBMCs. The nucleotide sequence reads TGCGCCAGCAGTGTTGGAGATACCTACGAGCAGTACTTC. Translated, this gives CASSVGDTYEQYF.